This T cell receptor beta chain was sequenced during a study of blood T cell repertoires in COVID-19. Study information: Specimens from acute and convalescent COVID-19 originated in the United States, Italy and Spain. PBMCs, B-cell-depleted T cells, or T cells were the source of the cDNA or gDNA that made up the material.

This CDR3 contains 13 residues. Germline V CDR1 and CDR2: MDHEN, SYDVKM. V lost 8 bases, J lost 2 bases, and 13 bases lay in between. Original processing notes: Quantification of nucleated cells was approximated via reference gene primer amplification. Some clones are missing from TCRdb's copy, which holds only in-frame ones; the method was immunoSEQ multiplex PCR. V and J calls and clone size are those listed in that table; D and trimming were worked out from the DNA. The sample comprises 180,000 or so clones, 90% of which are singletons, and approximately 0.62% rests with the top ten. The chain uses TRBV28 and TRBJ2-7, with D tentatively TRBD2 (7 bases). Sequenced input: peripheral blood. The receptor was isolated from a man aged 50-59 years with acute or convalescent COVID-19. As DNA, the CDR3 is TGTGCCAGCTCGATAGGGGGGGCCTACGAGCAGTACTTC. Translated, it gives CASSIGGAYEQYF.